This TCR beta chain was recorded in a study of blood T cells in healthy people across ages. General study results and limits: Changes in expanded clonotypes were possibly confounded, as the CMV status of donors was unknown. Older individuals had lower TCR beta diversity per million T cells (the decline was roughly linear).

Each sample had at least 7 million PBMCs isolated. The CDR3 is made up of 17 amino acids. Trimming cost V 0 bases and J 1 base, with 15 bases left between them. Germline CDR1 MNHEY, CDR2 SMNVEV (reference sequence). The use of a sample-barcoded 5' primer and a J-beta primer mix characterized a second PCR of about 6 to 12 cycles. MiXCR, applied by TCRdb to the 5' RACE reads, yields one record per CDR3 protein. The sample carries 980,000 or so distinct CDR3 sequences, roughly 48% recorded once. As regards this clonotype: Its specificity is not known.

The TCR comes from a man younger than 40 in good health. Sequenced sample: blood. This chain links TRBV27 with TRBJ1-1; TRBD1 might be the D (5 bases). CDR3 amino acids: CASSLSRGHTTNTEAFF. The CDR3 nucleotides read TGTGCCAGCAGTTTATCCCGCGGACACACCACGAACACTGAAGCTTTCTTT.